The next 13 T cell receptor beta chains were all read from a single sample in a study of shared clonotypes between healthy human individuals. Profiling relied on immunoSEQ multiplex PCR, and the TCRdb table lists in-frame clones only, not all of them. The profile shows roughly 2.5 million clones, more than 80% of them singletons. Sequencing was done on a sample of naive CD4+ T cells sorted from blood. Specified subset: CD45RA+ positively selected. Receptor source: a man aged 18-30 years in good health.

CDR3 sequence reads: CASSLLAGSNYGYTF. CDR3 coding DNA: TGTGCCAGTAGCCTTCTGGCAGGGTCCAACTATGGCTACACCTTC. The chain joins TRBV19 to TRBJ1-2; possibly TRBD1 for D (5 bases). Germline V gene sequence: CDR1 LNHDA, CDR2 SQIVND (reference sequence). V gave up 6 bases and J gave up 2 bases, with 16 bases separating them. There are 15 residues in the CDR3.

A word on this clone: The identical CDR3 is also encoded by other nucleotide sequences in the sample. The chain couples TRBV10-3 to TRBJ2-7; no clear D gene. Trimming took 3 bases from V and 3 from J, leaving 3 bases between them. This CDR3 contains 11 residues. Per germline, CDR1 ENHRY and CDR2 SYGVKD. CDR3 bases: TGTGCCATCAGTGACAGCTACGAGCAGTACTTC. Amino acids: CAISDSYEQYF.

The chain combines TRBV7-6 with TRBJ2-7; D ambiguous. The CDR3 covers 13 residues. Germline V gene data show CDR1 as SGHVS and CDR2 as FNYEAQ. The V and J ends lost 2 bases and 4 bases respectively, with 9 bases between them. The DNA of the CDR3 is TGTGCCAGCAGCTTATGGTTGGGGTACGAGCAGTACTTC. Its protein is CASSLWLGYEQYF.

The chain links TRBV6-6 to TRBJ2-1, with 12 bases matching TRBD2. From germline, CDR1 is MNHNY and CDR2 SVGAGI (reference sequence). This CDR3 spans 16 amino acids. V lost 5 bases to trimming and J lost 3 bases; unmatched junction nucleotides: 5. CDR3 region: CASSRGLAGNYNEQFF. CDR3 sequence (DNA): TGTGCCAGCAGTCGAGGACTAGCGGGGAACTACAATGAGCAGTTCTTC.

J is TRBJ1-6 and V is TRBV10-3; D possibly corresponds to TRBD1 (6 bases). Deletions cut 6 bases from V and 6 bases from J, with 12 bases between. In germline, CDR1 is ENHRY, CDR2 SYGVKD. This CDR3 is 14 amino acids long. CDR3 region: CAIRNLDSNSPLHF. CDR3 nucleotide sequence: TGTGCCATCAGAAACTTGGACAGTAATTCACCCCTCCACTTT.

The chain has TRBV4-1 and TRBJ2-4; a weak D match, TRBD2 (6 bases). V dropped 1 base and J dropped 2 bases, with 15 bases sitting between them. From germline, CDR1 is MGHRA and CDR2 YSYEKL. The CDR3 contains 17 residues. The CDR3 here is CASSQVVRGSTKNIQYF. The DNA of the CDR3 is TGCGCCAGCAGCCAAGTTGTTCGGGGGTCGACCAAAAACATTCAGTACTTC.

The sample holds a few counts of this clone. CDR3 sequence: CASSLTSDHNEQFF. The CDR3 DNA reads as TGTGCCAGCAGCTTGACTAGCGACCACAATGAGCAGTTCTTC. V is TRBV5-4 and J is TRBJ2-1; 7 bases fit TRBD2. The length of the CDR3 is 14 residues. Per germline, CDR1 SGHNT and CDR2 YYREEE (reference sequence). Germline trimming cut 1 base from V and 5 bases from J; bases unmatched to any gene: 3.

The table lists this clone with a few counts. The genes are TRBV10-3 and TRBJ1-5; D call uncertain. Germline V gene data show CDR1 as ENHRY and CDR2 as SYGVKD. V was trimmed by 10 bases and J by 7 bases, leaving 5 bases between them. The CDR3 is 9 amino acids. DNA for the CDR3: TGTGCCACCTTACAGCCCCAGCATTTT. Amino acid sequence: CATLQPQHF.

In regard to this clone: In the same sample, other DNA sequences code for this CDR3. The chain uses TRBV4-3 and TRBJ2-5, with TRBD2 identical over 13 bases. Germline CDR1 reads LGHNA; CDR2 reads YSLEER. J was trimmed by 5 bases and V by 1 base; bases with no gene match: 4. The CDR3 extends over 16 amino acids. This chain's CDR3 is CASSQGGLAGTETQYF. CDR3 nucleotides: TGCGCCAGCAGCCAAGGGGGACTAGCGGGAACTGAGACCCAGTACTTC.

This rearrangement joins TRBV9 to TRBJ2-1, with 9 bases lining up with TRBD2. This CDR3 contains 16 residues. With V trimmed by 0 bases and J by 8 bases, 9 bases remained unmatched. The V gene's germline CDR1 is SGDLS and CDR2 YYNGEE. The CDR3 bases are TGTGCCAGCAGCGTAGGTGACAGCGGGGGGATTTATGAGCAGTTCTTC. Amino acid sequence: CASSVGDSGGIYEQFF.

Notes on this clone: The junction and the germline gene differ at one end; a read error may be behind it. CDR3 sequence reads: CASSRNAEAFF. The CDR3 DNA is TGTGCCAGCAGCCGGAACGCTGAAGCTTTCTTT. V usage is TRBV5-6 and J usage is TRBJ1-1; D gene uncertain. CDR1 is SGHDT, CDR2 YYEEEE, per germline. This CDR3 is 11 amino acids long.

The chain joins TRBV30 to TRBJ2-5; the D gene could be TRBD1 or TRBD2 (6 bases each). Germline CDR1 and CDR2: GTSNPN and SVGIG (reference sequence). This CDR3 spans 13 amino acids. V shed 2 bases and J shed 5 bases, with 12 bases lying between them. The CDR3 DNA sequence: TGTGCCTGGAGTAACGGGGGCGCGGAGACCCAGTACTTC. It encodes CAWSNGGAETQYF. Full variable domain (remainder filled in from reference TRBV30 and TRBJ2-5): SQTIHQWPATLVQPVGSPLSLECTVEGTSNPNLYWYRQAAGRGLQLLFYSVGIGQISSEVPQNLSASRPQDRQFILSSKKLLLSDSGFYLCAWSNGGAETQYFGPGTRLLVL.

The chain joins TRBV25-1 to TRBJ2-1; a weak D match, TRBD2 (7 bases). Per the germline V gene, CDR1 is MGHDK and CDR2 is SYGVNS. Trimming removed 6 bases from V and 4 bases from J, with 22 bases in between. The CDR3 has 17 amino acids. CDR3 sequence (DNA): TGTGCCAGCAGCCCGACTTGGGGGGGGGCATTATACAATGAGCAGTTCTTC. This gives the protein CASSPTWGGALYNEQFF.